These 3 T cell receptor beta chains were sequenced from one sample in a study of blood T cell repertoires in COVID-19. TCRdb's copy holds only in-frame clones and misses some; the assay was immunoSEQ multiplex PCR. The sample has some 120,000 clones, more than 70% seen once. Sequencing was performed on peripheral blood. Receptors were obtained from a human donor in a cohort sampled during active COVID-19.

The J gene is TRBJ2-7, the V gene TRBV14; 10 nucleotides line up with TRBD1. The V segment lost 1 base and the J segment 3 bases; nucleotides outside the gene matches: 9. CDR1 is SGHDN and CDR2 is FVKESK in the germline V gene. The CDR3 consists of 17 residues. CDR3 bases: TGTGCCAGCAGCCAAGGTTGGGGGACAGGGGTGATCTACGAGCAGTACTTC. Amino acid sequence: CASSQGWGTGVIYEQYF.

The V and J genes are TRBV6-6 and TRBJ2-5, with D possibly TRBD2 on 6 matching bases. This CDR3 contains 14 residues. The ends were cut back, 3 bases at V and 1 base at J, with 9 bases in the middle. Germline V lookup: CDR1 MNHNY, CDR2 SVGAGI (reference sequence). The CDR3 sequence: CASSYGGSQETQYF. CDR3 in DNA: TGTGCCAGCAGTTATGGAGGGTCCCAAGAGACCCAGTACTTC.

The chain has TRBV2 and TRBJ1-2, with D uncertain. The CDR3 totals 14 residues. Trimming cost V 0 bases and J 8 bases, with 13 bases left between them. Per the germline V gene, CDR1 is SNHLY and CDR2 is FYNNEI. The CDR3 coding sequence is TGTGCCAGCAGTGAAGCCCGTTTCCCGGTGGGCTACACCTTC. The encoded protein is CASSEARFPVGYTF.